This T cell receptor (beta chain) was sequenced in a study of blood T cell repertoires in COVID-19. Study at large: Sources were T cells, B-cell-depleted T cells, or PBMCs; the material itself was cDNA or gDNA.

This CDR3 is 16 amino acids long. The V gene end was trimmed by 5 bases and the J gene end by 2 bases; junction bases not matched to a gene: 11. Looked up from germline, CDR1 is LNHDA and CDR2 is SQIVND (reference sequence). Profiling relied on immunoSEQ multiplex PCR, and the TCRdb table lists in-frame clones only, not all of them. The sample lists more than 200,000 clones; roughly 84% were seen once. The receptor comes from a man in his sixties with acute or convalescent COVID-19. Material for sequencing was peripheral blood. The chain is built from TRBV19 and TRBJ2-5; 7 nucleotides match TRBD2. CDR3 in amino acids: CASSVASTGGQETQYF. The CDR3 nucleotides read TGTGCCAGTAGTGTAGCCTCGACGGGGGGACAAGAGACCCAGTACTTC.